Described below is a single TCR beta chain sequence and its context. Source study methods: The assay estimated nucleated cells by amplifying reference gene primers. Libraries were prepared by immunoSEQ multiplex PCR; TCRdb keeps only in-frame clonotypes and omits some of them. The V and J calls and clone size are taken from that table; D and trimming were inferred from the DNA. In the table there are 55,000 to 70,000 clones, more than 75% of which are singletons. The record originates from a study of blood T cell repertoires in COVID-19. Study in general: The study drew acute and convalescent COVID-19 samples from the United States, Italy and Spain. T cells, B-cell-depleted T cells, or PBMCs provided the cDNA or gDNA that served as material.

The sequencing input was peripheral blood. The TCR comes from an older man with acute or convalescent COVID-19.

The CDR3 DNA follows: TGTGCCAGCAGTCACTCCGCCGGGACAGGCTTCGCCGAGCAGTACTTC. It specifies CASSHSAGTGFAEQYF. The chain recombines TRBV28 with TRBJ2-7; 8 nucleotides line up with TRBD1. This CDR3 comprises 16 residues. Germline V gene sequence: CDR1 MDHEN, CDR2 SYDVKM. Trimming took 5 bases from V and 6 from J; bases not matched to a gene: 15.